The T cell receptor beta chain under discussion was sequenced for a study of breast tumors, draining lymph nodes, adjacent tissues. Broader study findings: The data were judged consistent with most tumor T cells coming from lymph node and expanding in tumor. Data only fit, rather than demonstrated, lymph node origin of most tumor T cells. Tumor TCR diversity was below lymph nodes but above nontumor tissue.

There are many counts of this clonotype. Its cognate antigen is unknown. TCRdb processed the multiplex PCR reads anew with MiXCR; each CDR3 protein has one entry. The sample contains over 130,000 distinct CDR3 sequences, about 33% of which appear only once. Breast cancer patients provided tissue from their axillary draining lymph nodes. Sequencing was carried out using axillary lymph node tissue. The clonotype was recovered from a female donor with breast cancer. Some clones in this sample may be carry-over from other donors' samples.

In nucleotides, the CDR3 is TGTGCCACCAGTGAAACCGGGACAGGGATCACCGGGGAGCTGTTTTTT. Its translation is CATSETGTGITGELFF. The chain joins TRBV24-1 to TRBJ2-2; 9 nucleotides match TRBD1. The CDR3 sequence is 16 residues long. The ends lost 4 bases at V and 4 bases at J; junction bases unmatched: 6. Looked up from germline, CDR1 is KGHDR and CDR2 is SFDVKD.